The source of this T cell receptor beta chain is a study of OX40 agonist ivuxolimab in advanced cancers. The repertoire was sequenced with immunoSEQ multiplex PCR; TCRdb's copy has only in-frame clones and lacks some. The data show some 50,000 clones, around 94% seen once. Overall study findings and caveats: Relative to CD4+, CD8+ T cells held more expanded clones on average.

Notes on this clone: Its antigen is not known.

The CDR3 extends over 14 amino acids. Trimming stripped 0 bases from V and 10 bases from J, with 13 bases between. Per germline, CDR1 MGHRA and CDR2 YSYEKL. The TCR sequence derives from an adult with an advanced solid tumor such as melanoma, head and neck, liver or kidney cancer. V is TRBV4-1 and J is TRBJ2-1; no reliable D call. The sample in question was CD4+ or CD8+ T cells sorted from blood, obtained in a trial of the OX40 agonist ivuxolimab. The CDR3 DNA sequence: TGCGCCAGCAGCCAAGATTTAGGATTAGGGGAGCAGTTCTTC. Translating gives CASSQDLGLGEQFF.